Each of the 18 T cell receptor beta chains below was sequenced from the same sample in a study of blood T cell repertoires in COVID-19. Clones were sequenced by immunoSEQ multiplex PCR, and TCRdb holds only the in-frame ones, with some missing. Of 190,000 or so clones in the sample, about 93% are singletons; the top ten hold roughly 0.76%. Sequencing used peripheral blood. These receptors came from a young man with COVID-19, enrolled during active disease.

This chain's CDR3 is CASRSDRATGNTIYF. The CDR3 nucleotides are TGTGCCAGCAGGTCGGACAGGGCGACTGGAAACACCATATATTTT. The rearrangement links TRBV6-5 to TRBJ1-3; 8 nucleotides align to TRBD1. This CDR3 is 15 amino acids long. V lost 6 bases to trimming and J lost 2 bases; unmatched junction nucleotides: 6. Germline loops: CDR1 MNHEY, CDR2 SVGAGI.

V is TRBV6-5 and J is TRBJ1-5; maybe TRBD1 (5 bases). This CDR3 comprises 13 residues. V gave up 6 bases and J gave up 5 bases, with 11 bases separating them. The germline gives CDR1 MNHEY, CDR2 SVGAGI. The CDR3 coding sequence is TGTGCCAGCAGCCCCGGGGGGGATCAGCCCCAGCATTTT. Translation: CASSPGGDQPQHF.

This clone came up once. This chain uses TRBV4-2 with TRBJ2-3; the match to TRBD2 covers 9 bases. V dropped 1 base and J dropped 2; count of bases not matched to a gene: 16. CDR3 length: 20 amino acids. Germline CDR1 LGHNA, CDR2 YNFKEQ. In nucleotides, the CDR3 is TGTGCCAGCAGCCAAGGGGGGGCCGGGGTAACTAGCGGGTTCACAGATACGCAGTATTTT. Translation gives CASSQGGAGVTSGFTDTQYF.

The V and J genes are TRBV4-1 and TRBJ1-1; TRBD1 matches 7 bases. This CDR3 is 14 amino acids long. The V gene end was trimmed by 4 bases and the J gene end by 6 bases; junction bases not matched to a gene: 8. The germline gives CDR1 MGHRA, CDR2 YSYEKL. The CDR3: CASSRTGDDAEAFF. In DNA form, the CDR3 reads TGCGCCAGCAGCCGAACAGGGGACGACGCTGAAGCTTTCTTT.

J is TRBJ2-1 and V is TRBV18, with a weak D call TRBD1 (5 bases). The germline V gene encodes CDR1 KGHSH and CDR2 LQKENI. CDR3 length: 12 residues. V was shortened by 6 bases and J by 5 bases, with 8 bases between the two germline ends. The CDR3 DNA follows: TGTGCCAGCTCCCGACAGAACAATGAGCAGTTCTTC. This codes for CASSRQNNEQFF.

The genes are TRBV6-5 and TRBJ2-1; 7 bases align to TRBD1. The length of the CDR3 is 16 residues. V shed 0 bases and J 8 bases; nucleotides not matched to a gene: 10. Germline V gives CDR1 MNHEY, CDR2 SVGAGI. The CDR3 sequence is CASSYSGTDPGDEQFF. DNA for the CDR3: TGTGCCAGCAGTTACTCAGGGACAGACCCCGGAGATGAGCAGTTCTTC.

This clone turned up a few times. This chain connects TRBV5-1 to TRBJ2-2, with D possibly TRBD2 on 5 matching bases. The V end lost 0 bases, the J end lost 6 bases, and 15 bases lay between the germline ends. The V gene's germline CDR1 is SGHRS and CDR2 YFSETQ. The CDR3 runs to 16 residues. The chain's CDR3 is CASSLVGSTDSGELFF. The CDR3 coding sequence is TGCGCCAGCAGCTTGGTCGGCTCGACGGACTCCGGGGAGCTGTTTTTT.

J is TRBJ2-1 and V is TRBV7-9; 8 bases are a match to TRBD2. The junction had 7 bases not matched to a gene; V was cut back by 3 bases and J by 0 bases. The CDR3 covers 17 residues. Germline CDR1 SEHNR, CDR2 FQNEAQ (reference sequence). The CDR3 DNA is TGTGCCAGCAGCTTGTCCATTCTAGCGGGCTCCTACAATGAGCAGTTCTTC. As protein: CASSLSILAGSYNEQFF. The whole variable domain, filled in from reference TRBV7-9 and TRBJ2-1, reads DTGVSQNPRHKITKRGQNVTFRCDPISEHNRLYWYRQTLGQGPEFLTYFQNEAQLEKSRLLSDRFSAERPKGSFSTLEIQRTEQGDSAMYLCASSLSILAGSYNEQFFGPGTRLTVL.

This rearrangement joins TRBV6-5 to TRBJ1-2; D is ambiguous. This CDR3 is 14 amino acids long. Germline V gene lookup returns CDR1 MNHEY and CDR2 SVGAGI. V lost 1 base and J 3 bases, leaving 9 bases between the germline ends. This CDR3 is CASSYLYGDYGYTF. The CDR3, as DNA: TGTGCCAGCAGTTACTTGTACGGAGACTATGGCTACACCTTC.

The rearrangement uses TRBV5-4 and TRBJ2-3; the match to TRBD2 covers 11 bases. The CDR3 is 16 amino acids. Germline V gene lookup returns CDR1 SGHNT and CDR2 YYREEE (reference sequence). Losses at the gene ends were 2 bases for V and 8 bases for J; bases not matched to a gene: 10. In DNA, the CDR3 is TGTGCCAGCAGCTTTGGTCTAGCGGGGGGAACCGCTACGCAGTATTTT. Protein: CASSFGLAGGTATQYF.

The chain employs TRBV5-6 and TRBJ2-6, with 8 bases matching TRBD1. CDR3 size: 18 residues. Germline CDR1 SGHDT, CDR2 YYEEEE. J lost 4 bases, V lost 0 bases, and 9 bases had no gene match. The CDR3 DNA reads as TGTGCCAGCAGCTTGGCCGTGCAGGGGGCGCCCGGGGCCAACGTCCTGACTTTC. This gives the protein CASSLAVQGAPGANVLTF.

This clone was seen only once. The J gene is TRBJ2-5, the V gene TRBV7-2, with 11 nucleotides matching TRBD2. Germline V gene data show CDR1 as SGHTA and CDR2 as FQGNSA. J lost 5 bases, V lost 5 bases, and 19 bases had no gene match. The CDR3 loop spans 19 amino acids. CDR3 protein: CASSLGLVAGGQRRETQYF. The CDR3 bases are TGTGCCAGCAGCCTGGGGTTGGTAGCGGGGGGGCAGAGGCGGGAGACCCAGTACTTC.

The CDR3 DNA sequence: TGTGCCAGTAAACAGCGGGATACGAGCTATGGCTACACCTTC. Translation gives CASKQRDTSYGYTF. The V call is TRBV19, the J call TRBJ1-2; no definite D call. The CDR3 is 14 amino acids. From germline, CDR1 is LNHDA and CDR2 SQIVND (reference sequence). V was pared by 7 bases and J by 4 bases, with 16 bases between.

The chain has TRBV13 and TRBJ1-2, with a weak D call TRBD1 (6 bases). The CDR3 spans 15 residues. The ends were cut back, 0 bases at V and 4 bases at J, with 12 bases in the middle. In germline, CDR1 is PRHDT, CDR2 FYEKMQ (reference sequence). The CDR3 sequence is CASSLGAGAGYGYTF. DNA of the CDR3: TGTGCCAGCAGCTTAGGGGCAGGGGCAGGCTATGGCTACACCTTC.

The J gene is TRBJ1-4, the V gene TRBV19, with 7 nucleotides matching TRBD1. This CDR3 spans 14 amino acids. Germline assignment: CDR1 LNHDA and CDR2 SQIVND (reference sequence). The J segment lost 8 bases and the V segment lost 4 bases, leaving 7 bases of the junction unmatched. In DNA, the CDR3 is TGTGCCAGTAGTACTACAGGGGTCAGCGAAAAACTGTTTTTT. Protein sequence: CASSTTGVSEKLFF.

Remarks on this clone: The DNA is left out, because the CDR3 cannot be placed on it with certainty; the CDR3 is given as TCRdb lists it. This chain uses TRBV29-1 with TRBJ2-1; the table's D call TRBD2 went unverified against the DNA. Both ends counted, the CDR3 spans 12 residues. Germline CDR1 reads SQVTM; CDR2 reads ANQGSEA. CDR3 sequence: CSVAFGGGAEFF.

This chain joins TRBV3-1 (or the pseudogene TRBV3-2) and TRBJ2-7, with 8 nucleotides matching TRBD1. Germline values: CDR1 LGHDT, CDR2 YNNKEL (reference sequence). With V trimmed by 2 bases and J by 0 bases, 9 bases remained unmatched. The CDR3 spans 17 residues. CDR3 region: CASSQTGGPFSSYEQYF. The CDR3 DNA sequence: TGTGCCAGCAGCCAAACAGGGGGTCCCTTCAGCTCCTACGAGCAGTACTTC.

The chain has TRBV6-5 and TRBJ2-5, with 8 bases matching TRBD1. This CDR3 is 15 amino acids long. Per the germline V gene, CDR1 is MNHEY and CDR2 is SVGAGI. The J segment lost 4 bases and the V segment lost 5 bases, leaving 9 bases of the junction unmatched. The CDR3 spells CASSPLTGAGETQYF. The DNA for the CDR3 is TGTGCCAGCAGTCCGTTGACAGGGGCAGGAGAGACCCAGTACTTC.